This T cell receptor beta chain was recovered during a study of blood T cell repertoires in COVID-19. Study information: The samples span acute and convalescent COVID-19 from the United States, Italy and Spain. T cells, B-cell-depleted T cells, or PBMCs provided the cDNA or gDNA that served as material.

In the authors' methods: Using reference gene primer amplification, nucleated cell counts were estimated. Profiling relied on immunoSEQ multiplex PCR, and the TCRdb table lists in-frame clones only, not all of them. Clonal size and the V and J genes are those of that table, whereas D and trimming came from the DNA. The data hold 60,000 to 85,000 clones, with roughly 80% observed a single time. The sample taken for sequencing was peripheral blood. The TCR was taken from an elderly man with acute or convalescent COVID-19.

CDR3 DNA: TGTGCCAGCTCACGCGGGGGCAACACTGAAGCTTTCTTT. Its translation: CASSRGGNTEAFF. The chain couples TRBV18 to TRBJ1-1; D perhaps matches TRBD1 (6 bases). This CDR3 spans 13 amino acids. V lost 4 bases and J 2 bases, leaving 8 bases between the germline ends. CDR1 and CDR2 (germline): KGHSH, LQKENI.